This T cell receptor (beta chain) stems from a study of tumor-infiltrating lymphocytes in primary liver carcinoma listed by TCRdb under 2017. Regarding the research as a whole: Surgical resection was performed in China between 2015 and early 2016 on several patients with histopathologically diagnosed primary liver carcinoma. Of the five patients, three men and two women aged 30 to 69 years, four had hepatocellular carcinoma and one had combined HCC and intrahepatic cholangiocarcinoma. The five patients had tumors of stage T1-T3 N0M0, with maximum diameters ranging from about 4.2 to 10 cm. Samples yielded roughly 3.5 to 8 million productive TCRbeta reads; read depth did not differ significantly between tissue types. Across five regions of each liver tumor, along with adjacent normal tissue and blood, the study brought together TCRbeta repertoire sequencing, expression microarrays and whole-exome sequencing. TCRbeta repertoire sequencing covered about 35 specimens from 5 patients: roughly 25 tumor regions, 5 adjacent noncancerous liver tissues and 5 peripheral blood samples. Technical replicate repertoires showed high reproducibility, with mean shared-clone rates about 0.92 and correlation coefficients above 0.98.

To note about this clonotype: It lacks a known antigen. No much larger clone is present one base from it, and per-base qualities are unavailable.

Starting from approximately 0.5 ug total RNA, TCRbeta-specific cDNA was produced by reverse transcription with a constant-region primer and ProtoScript II reverse transcriptase. TCRbeta libraries were built with three nested multiplex PCR rounds, a slightly modified ARM-PCR procedure. Multiplex TRBV1-TRBV30 forward primers and a Cbeta reverse primer were used in the first two PCR rounds, each of which was run for roughly 9 cycles. Sample barcodes and Illumina adapters were attached in a final 25-cycle PCR using Deep VentR polymerase. Before sequencing, amplicons of 200-500 bp were purified from gel using a QIAquick gel extraction kit. An Illumina HiSeq 2500 was used to sequence the TCRbeta amplicons, generating 250-bp paired-end reads. In the paper's pipeline: Reads were quality-trimmed with Trimmomatic v0.33, and paired reads were merged with FLASH v1.2.11 to recover full CDR3 sequences. V, D and J germline segments were assigned to the rearranged TCRbeta sequences by MiGEC v1.2.1b. Clonotype statistics and Shannon-Wiener diversity indices were computed with VDJtools v1.0.0. To reduce sampling bias, subsequent analyses other than the diversity analysis used only the 250 most abundant clonotypes in each sample. Using fastp at Q25 and MiXCR, TCRdb reprocessed the public reads and kept productive beta chains. One record per CDR3 amino acid sequence lists the most common genes and DNA. TCRdb assigned the V and J calls; the authors' analysis was not used. The sample table contains fewer than 400,000 distinct CDR3 sequences; only one count was recorded for roughly three fifths of them. The ten largest account for approximately 15% of the sample.

What the research found in general, with its limitations: With just a few patients in the study, the authors point out that the findings should be validated in a larger study. Bulk unsorted samples precluded comparing CD4+ and CD8+ T cell repertoires. The top 250 clones accounted for a significantly greater share of the repertoire in tumors than in blood (p = 0.039). Because only the TCR beta chain was sequenced and unpaired alpha chains were not captured, true repertoire diversity is likely underestimated. Pairs of tumor regions showed greater repertoire overlap (mean about 35%) than tumor-adjacent pairs (roughly 17%) or tumor-blood pairs (around 15%), which is consistent with antigen-driven expansion.

RNA from unsorted whole blood was extracted with TRIzol reagent, and germline DNA was obtained with the DNeasy Blood & Tissue kit. Chronic HBV infection was present in the patients, and the patients were treatment-naive at sampling. Before surgery, 3 to 4.5 milliliters of peripheral blood were collected into K2EDTA tubes. The trim is 3 bases for V and 2 bases for J, with a gap of 14 bases between the germline ends. CDR1 and CDR2 were assigned from the germline V gene as MGHRA and YSYEKL. The CDR3 contains 15 residues, cysteine and phenylalanine counted. Only the CDR3 region is kept as DNA, spanning 45 bases read in frame from base 1.

Recombination joined TRBV4-1 with TRBJ2-7; TRBD1 is possibly the D segment (5 matching bases). Material: peripheral blood. This TCR was sampled from a woman aged 25 to 39 with primary liver carcinoma and hepatitis B virus infection. The base sequence is TGCGCCAGCAGCCACCCTGTCACAGGCGCCTACGAGCAGTACTTC. This codes for CASSHPVTGAYEQYF.